The rows below give T cell receptor beta chains drawn from one sample of a study of immune heterogeneity within non-small cell lung tumors. TCRdb ran MiXCR on the multiplex PCR reads and lists one entry per CDR3 protein. There are about 3,300 distinct CDR3 sequences in the sample; around a quarter occur only once, and roughly a tenth lies in the top ten. The material sequenced was lung tumor tissue. Receptors were obtained from a man aged 55 to 70 with non-small cell lung cancer. Both conserved end residues are part of each CDR3. Each record gives: V gene, J gene, D gene, clone size, CDR3 DNA, CDR3 protein. The D gene is left open where the match is weak. Clone size appears in some rows only: once, few, many, or a class for an expanded clone.

>TRBV10-1|TRBJ2-3|NA|few
TGCGCCAGCAGTGAATTCGAGGGTACGCAGTATTTT
CASSEFEGTQYF
>TRBV19|TRBJ2-7|NA|medium-sized
TGTGCCAGTAGTACCCAAAGAAGGGGGGAGCAGTACTTC
CASSTQRRGEQYF
>TRBV29-1|TRBJ2-7|NA|medium-sized
TGCAGCGTTGGGACTGCTGACTCCTACGAGCAGTACTTC
CSVGTADSYEQYF
>TRBV20-1|TRBJ2-3|NA|NA
TGCAGTGCTAGATTCCCTTCCTTTCAACTATTCACAGATACGCAGTATTTT
CSARFPSFQLFTDTQYF
>TRBV29-1|TRBJ2-1|NA|NA
TGCAGCGTTGAAGACCCGACCACGGCCAATGAGCAGTTCTTC
CSVEDPTTANEQFF
>TRBV19|TRBJ2-7|TRBD1|medium-sized
TGTGCCAGTAGCAGGGGGCCACTCGGGTCCTACGAGCAGTACTTC
CASSRGPLGSYEQYF
>TRBV7-2|TRBJ1-5|NA|NA
TGTGCCAGCAGCCCCCGGACGGGAAAGCCCCAGCATTTT
CASSPRTGKPQHF
>TRBV19|TRBJ1-1|NA|few
TGTGCCAGTAGCCCAGGGATTATGAACACTGAAGCTTTCTTT
CASSPGIMNTEAFF
>TRBV29-1|TRBJ2-1|NA|NA
TGCAGCGTACCCGACGGGATATCATACAATGAGAAGTTCTTC
CSVPDGISYNEKFF
>TRBV13|TRBJ2-3|TRBD2|NA
TGTGCCAGCAGCGCCCGGGACTACGCCACAGATACGCAGTATTTT
CASSARDYATDTQYF
>TRBV4-2|TRBJ2-1|NA|medium-sized
TGTGCCAGCAGCCAAGCTGGGGCCCCAAGGGCCTACAATGAGCAGTTCTTC
CASSQAGAPRAYNEQFF
>TRBV28|TRBJ1-4|NA|few
TGTGCCAGCAGTTTACCCGCAGGGGATCATGGGGAAAAACTGTTTTTT
CASSLPAGDHGEKLFF
>TRBV6-1|TRBJ1-2|NA|few
TGTGCCAGCAGACAACCCCCGGGGCAGGGGATTGGTGGCTACACCTTC
CASRQPPGQGIGGYTF
>TRBV6-1|TRBJ2-3|NA|NA
TGTGCCAGCAGCCCCCTCGCTAGACCGGATACGCAGTATTTT
CASSPLARPDTQYF
>TRBV3-1|TRBJ2-6|NA|NA
TGTGCCTCCCGGGGATATGGGGCCAACGTCCTGACTTTC
CASRGYGANVLTF